This T cell receptor beta chain stems from a study of T cell responses to AZD1222 COVID-19 vaccine. Across the whole study: Both about-4-week and about-12-week second-dose recipients were combined.

General study findings and limits: Spike-wide vaccine-associated CD4 TCRs dominated at 160-218 and 743-854. It should be noted that donors were predominantly white British and more often female, and clonal diversity was possibly underestimated.

Clones were sequenced by immunoSEQ multiplex PCR, and TCRdb holds only the in-frame ones, with some missing. The table lists approximately 150,000 clones, roughly 90% of them singletons, with 1.3% to 1.5% in the top ten. This clone was seen once. Its target is unknown. The sequencing here drew on peripheral blood, taken on day 0 of AZD1222 vaccination. This TCR came from an adult in good health.

The CDR3 DNA reads as TGTGCCAGCAGCGAAGGGACAGGATGGAGCTACACCTTC. Protein: CASSEGTGWSYTF. This chain connects TRBV7-9 to TRBJ1-2; TRBD1 aligns across 8 bases. The CDR3 extends over 13 amino acids. The trim removed 5 bases at V and 9 bases at J, leaving 8 bases unmatched. Germline assignment: CDR1 SEHNR and CDR2 FQNEAQ (reference sequence).